This record concerns one T cell receptor beta chain sequence. The antigen it binds to is not known. There are no base qualities to consult, and no much larger clone falls within one base. From V the trimming removes 3 bases and from J it removes 1 base, while the gene matches leave 1 base of the junction unaccounted for. The germline V gene yields SGHRS for CDR1 and YFSETQ for CDR2. The cysteine opens and the phenylalanine closes a CDR3 of 14 amino acids. Only CDR3 DNA is held: 42 bases, read in frame from base 1. In total, roughly 670 healthy bone marrow donors made up the cohort. At the time of sampling, all cohort members were nominally healthy, though unrecorded immune exposures were likely present. The donor was CMV seropositive and belonged to the group of some 290 seropositive cohort members. Each donor provided a peripheral blood sample, and peripheral blood mononuclear cells were used for TCR beta sequencing. The Qiagen DNeasy Blood Extraction Kit was used to extract genomic DNA from the blood cell samples.

This specimen comes from a study of cytomegalovirus exposure and HLA in healthy donors (dated by TCRdb to about 2017). A note on the overall study: According to an earlier analysis of 587 of the donors, 200 million or so T cells yielded 120 million or so unique TCR beta sequences and more than 250 Gb of sequence data. About 330 gigabases of sequencing data and 91 million or so unique TCR sequences made up an early release that covered fewer than 650 HLA-typed donors. Of the roughly 400 genotyped donors, around 81% fell in the genetic ancestry cluster associated with self-reported Caucasian donors. The aim of the study was to test whether cataloging public T cell receptors could identify signatures of past pathogen exposure. The study profiled the T cell repertoires of hundreds of subjects by immunosequencing and related them to cytomegalovirus serostatus. A separate validation cohort of some 130 different subjects was used in addition to the roughly 620-subject first cohort. To predict cytomegalovirus infection status, the study brought together high-throughput TCR immunosequencing, statistical association of individual TCRs with disease status, and machine learning. To study patterns of TCR occurrence, a later analysis re-analyzed previously published TCR beta repertoires from hundreds of donors and added high-resolution HLA genotyping. Rather than drawing on any new phenotypic data, the later analysis identified candidate immune exposures from TCR beta sequences and the way those sequences occurred across donors. An earlier analysis of several hundred of the donors applied high-throughput TCR beta sequencing to assess whether each TCR beta V gene segment acted as functional or pseudogenic. Donor age, sex, ethnicity and CMV serostatus were collected together with the repertoire data. In a later genetic analysis, genome-wide SNP genotypes for about 65% of the 666 donors were used, and that subset was treated as a discovery cohort. All discovery cohort repertoires had been generated using a single sequencing platform. Class I and class II HLA loci were covered by the typing at four-digit resolution. Typing coverage varied by locus: roughly 629-640 donors for A, B, C, DRB1 and DQB1; 500 to 550 for DQA1; more than 600 for DPA1; fewer than 480 for DPB1. Four or five DR-DQ haplotypes were treated as single units for association and clustering because of strong linkage in the cohort. On average, around 200,000 unique TCR beta nucleotide sequences were sequenced per donor among roughly 430 genotyped donors of the cohort, with 15% to 20% of those sequences being non-productive.

Libraries came from the immunoSEQ multiplex PCR assay. The multiplex PCR relied on a mix of 60 forward primers for TCR Vbeta segments and 13 reverse primers for TCR Jbeta segments. The CDR3 region of rearranged TCR beta genes was amplified from genomic DNA with a multiplex PCR assay. The Illumina HiSeq System was used to sequence the amplified TCR beta libraries as 87-base-pair reads. Processing in the source paper ran as follows. A later analysis counted about 82 million unique TCR beta chains across the 670 or so repertoires, and roughly 9.9 million of these chains were shared by at least two donors. Raw reads were error-corrected and collapsed into unique sequences with a nearest-neighbor algorithm that merged closely related sequences to remove PCR and sequencing errors. CDR3 sequences were aligned to IMGT reference sequences to assign V, D and J gene segments. For a sequence to be retained, a match of at least six nucleotides to both a V gene segment and a J gene segment was required. Rearrangements were called productive when the CDR3 lacked stop codons and stayed in frame with V and J; all others were non-productive. Following IMGT convention, CDR3 was defined as the stretch from the second conserved V-encoded cysteine to the conserved J-encoded phenylalanine. The earlier analysis of 450 to 750 of the donors excluded any sequence lacking an unambiguous match to a single V gene segment. An earlier analysis of several hundred of the donors called V segments functional above 56.7% productive rearrangements and segregating when the between-donor standard deviation exceeded 5%. A statistical classification framework was built for diagnosing cytomegalovirus status from the catalog of TCR beta chain sequences. A later analysis assigned V and J genes by comparing TCR nucleotide sequences with IMGT/GENE-DB human TR gene sequences. The TCRdist pipeline was used in a later analysis to assign CDR3 sequences and most-parsimonious VDJ recombination scenarios. In a later analysis, every TCR beta chain was defined by the combination of its CDR3 amino acid sequence and its V-gene family, and reads without a unique V-gene family were dropped. In a later analysis, 550 to 650 highly shared, low-generation-probability nucleotide sequences were removed to address suspected cross-contamination and a sequencing artifact. For each public chain, a later analysis derived a clonal expansion index from normalized ranks of inferred template counts within each repertoire. A later analysis computed generation probabilities with a VDJ recombination model fitted to out-of-frame rearrangements, and checked the results against IGoR. Hypergeometric tests were used in a later analysis to score TCR-TCR, TCR-HLA and TCR-CMV co-occurrence, with a repertoire-size bias correction applied to the TCR pairs. In a later analysis, false discovery rates were estimated by permuting HLA or CMV assignments 20 times. In a later analysis, co-occurring TCRs were grouped using DBSCAN, and TCRdist sequence similarity was added for clustering within HLA-allele-positive subsets. Repertoires with fewer than 30,000 or more than 120,000 public chains, plus five repertoires with anomalous nucleotide sharing, were excluded from co-occurrence clustering. TCRdb limited this immuneACCESS table to in-frame rearrangements with V and J called. A share of clones is missing; checked studies link under half to unresolved V genes, and the rest is unexplained. V and J calls and clone size are as listed in that table; D and trimming were resolved from the DNA. The sample data list roughly 71,000 clones, and approximately 70% of these were observed just once. The ten biggest clones cover less than 25% of the sample.

Findings and caveats that apply to the study as a whole: The study gave a list of about 170 TCR beta chains associated with cytomegalovirus. A few of the identified cytomegalovirus-associated TCR beta chains were confirmed in vitro to be specific for cytomegalovirus antigens. In a later analysis, the rate of TCR association differed among HLA loci, with DRB1 alleles having the most associated TCRs and HLA-C alleles having the fewest. Because the 87-base-pair reads could not distinguish some IMGT-functional V segments, including TRBV6-2 and TRBV6-3, those segments were excluded. In an earlier analysis of some 640 of the donors, most TCR beta V segments were observed in productive rearrangements about 87% or about 30% of the time, broadly matching IMGT annotations. The classifier was reported to diagnose cytomegalovirus status with high specificity and sensitivity in both the original and validation cohorts. While some public TCRs were present in many individuals, most TCR sequences turned up only very rarely across donors. A later genetic analysis associated a missense DCLRE1C variant with V-gene and J-gene trimming of TCR beta chains, and an independent cohort replicated the association. In this cohort, only TCR beta chains were sequenced, and detectable features were limited by the absence of alpha or paired-chain data. Because HLA typing was missing for some donors at each locus, association tests included only the typed subset. In a later analysis, most CMV-associated TCR beta chains were found to appear HLA-restricted, with HLA associations seemingly driven largely by CMV exposure. When HLA alleles, especially DR and DQ, strongly co-occurred, attributing TCR associations to individual alleles was difficult. The earlier analysis of 587 of the donors excluded 15 to 20 rarely observed V segments, including chromosome 9 orphons, because counts were too low. Sequencing depth was assumed to be roughly uniform across donors in the presence/absence analyses, though that assumption may not hold. Several of the top co-occurrence clusters appeared to be linked to parvovirus B19, influenza, CMV and Epstein-Barr virus, according to a later analysis. The authors suggested that the approach could potentially be generalized to other disease states and immunological phenotypes. A further reported finding was that TCR beta sequences accurately predicted the HLA-A and HLA-B alleles for most subjects in the first cohort. A later analysis associated 15,000 to 20,000 TCR beta sequences with specific HLA alleles at a false discovery rate of 0.05. In a later genetic analysis, fewer N-insertions in productive TCRs were reported among donors in an Asian-associated ancestry cluster than the roughly 710-donor mean. Linkage disequilibrium might explain the correlated functional status among segregating V segments, but an unknown experimental factor could not be ruled out. In a later analysis, HLA-associated TCR beta chains were found to be more clonally expanded and to have lower generation probabilities than equally common non-associated chains. A cluster of highly shared sequence variants was judged likely to represent a technical artifact of the sequencing pipeline. CMV serostatus was the only immune exposure information available for the cohort.

Sequenced sample: PBMCs. The source of this sequence is a man aged 35-49 years in good health and CMV-seropositive. The chain is assembled from TRBV5-1 and TRBJ1-3; TRBD1 lines up with 7 middle nucleotides. The CDR3: CASSSTGSGNTIYF. DNA sequence: TGCGCCAGCAGCTCGACAGGGTCTGGAAACACCATATATTTT.